These 7 T cell receptor beta chains were all obtained from the same sample, sequenced in a study of blood T cells in healthy people across ages. The authors ran a second PCR of 7 to 11 cycles using a sample-barcoded 5' primer and a J-beta primer mix. One entry per CDR3 protein, called by TCRdb with MiXCR from the 5' RACE reads. Of more than 800,000 distinct CDR3 sequences listed, less than 50% are singletons. The sample comprised blood. The receptor source for this set is a woman aged 55-69 years in good health.

The V gene is TRBV14, the J gene TRBJ2-3, with 9 positions matching TRBD1. CDR1 is SGHDN, CDR2 FVKESK, per germline. Trimming removed 3 bases from V and 2 bases from J; junction bases left unmatched: 9. The CDR3 contains 17 residues. CDR3 loop: CASSHTLGQGHTDTQYF. CDR3 DNA sequence: TGTGCCAGCAGCCACACCTTGGGACAGGGACACACAGATACGCAGTATTTT.

This clonotype has more than one count but fewer than ten. The V call is TRBV20-1, the J call TRBJ1-4; D uncertain. The CDR3 contains 12 residues. The V and J ends lost 6 bases and 4 bases respectively, with 9 bases between them. Germline CDR1 and CDR2: DFQATT and SNEGSKA (reference sequence). The CDR3 sequence is CSAPGDNEKLFF. Written as DNA, the CDR3 is TGCAGTGCGCCCGGCGATAATGAAAAACTGTTTTTT.

V and J are TRBV7-6 and TRBJ1-1; 8 nucleotides align to TRBD1. From germline, CDR1 is SGHVS and CDR2 FNYEAQ. This CDR3 has 15 residues. Trimming cost V 1 base and J 3 bases; bases outside gene matches: 4. CDR3 sequence: CASSLEAGGYTEAFF. In nucleotides, the CDR3 is TGTGCCAGCAGCTTAGAAGCAGGGGGCTACACTGAAGCTTTCTTT.

CDR3 region: CASSFLASGTDTQYF. The CDR3 DNA is TGTGCCAGCAGTTTCTTGGCTAGCGGCACAGATACGCAGTATTTT. This chain links TRBV12-3 or TRBV12-4 with TRBJ2-3; a weak D match, TRBD2 (6 bases). The CDR3 totals 15 residues. V shed 3 bases and J shed 1 base, with 11 bases lying between them.

This clonotype turned up a few times. The chain combines TRBV24-1 with TRBJ2-1; 7 bases are shared with TRBD2. The V segment lost 6 bases and the J segment 7 bases; nucleotides outside the gene matches: 5. Germline V CDR1 and CDR2: KGHDR, SFDVKD. The CDR3 is 13 residues long. The CDR3 nucleotides read TGTGCCACCAGTCGTGGGAGGGCAAATGAGCAGTTCTTC. Translation gives CATSRGRANEQFF.

V and J are TRBV6-5 and TRBJ1-2, with D tentatively TRBD1 (6 bases). Germline CDR1 is MNHEY and CDR2 is SVGAGI. The CDR3 is 14 residues long. The V end was cut by 5 bases, the J end by 3 bases, with 13 bases between. The CDR3 region has the DNA TGTGCCAGCAGTGTCAGACAGGACGACTATGGCTACACCTTC. The encoded protein is CASSVRQDDYGYTF.

This clonotype was seen more than once but under ten times. The chain is built from TRBV28 and TRBJ1-2; D gene uncertain. With 6 bases removed from V and 3 bases from J, the gap between germline ends came to 14 bases. The V gene's germline CDR1 is MDHEN and CDR2 SYDVKM. CDR3 length: 14 residues. DNA for the CDR3: TGTGCCAGCAGCCTCCGGGCGGACCACTATGGCTACACCTTC. Translation gives CASSLRADHYGYTF.